Listed here are 17 T cell receptor beta chains from one sample, sequenced in a study of technical replicates of blood from a handful of donors. The protocol was immunoSEQ multiplex PCR, while the TCRdb copy is restricted to in-frame clones and leaves out a portion. The sample contains 100,000 or so clones, 95% of which appear only once. Material: T cells isolated from PBMCs. The receptors stem from a human donor in good health.

This clone was picked up one time. The chain couples TRBV15 to TRBJ2-1; 10 bases match TRBD2. CDR1 is LNHNV and CDR2 is YYDKDF in the germline V gene (reference sequence). CDR3 size: 14 residues. J lost 7 bases, V lost 1 base, and 1 base had no gene match. CDR3 loop: CATSRGGLANEQFF. The CDR3 DNA is TGTGCCACCAGCAGAGGGGGACTAGCGAATGAGCAGTTCTTC.

The chain employs TRBV7-8 and TRBJ1-5; tentative D call: TRBD1 (6 bases). Germline CDR1 is SGHVS and CDR2 is FQNEAQ. Trimming left V 1 base short and J 7 bases short, with 14 bases between. This CDR3 region has 15 residues. CDR3 DNA: TGTGCCAGCAGCTTAGAGGCCAGGGGACGACAGCCCCAGCATTTT. Translated: CASSLEARGRQPQHF.

The genes are TRBV13 and TRBJ2-5; possible D gene TRBD1, 5 bases. The CDR3 runs to 12 residues. V was trimmed by 2 bases and J by 4 bases, leaving 5 bases between them. The V gene's germline CDR1 is PRHDT and CDR2 FYEKMQ (reference sequence). The CDR3 nucleotides are TGTGCCAGCAGCTTAAGGGGAGAGACCCAGTACTTC. It codes for CASSLRGETQYF.

This chain joins TRBV11-3 and TRBJ2-7; possibly TRBD1 for D (5 bases). Trimming removed 4 bases from V and 3 bases from J, with 13 bases in between. The germline CDR1 and CDR2 sequences are SGHNT and YENEEA. This CDR3 region has 14 residues. The chain's CDR3 is CASSSPGLGYEQYF. CDR3 coding DNA: TGTGCCAGCAGCTCCCCAGGGCTAGGCTACGAGCAGTACTTC.

The chain is built from TRBV15 and TRBJ1-2; no clear D. This CDR3 comprises 16 residues. Germline assignment: CDR1 LNHNV and CDR2 YYDKDF (reference sequence). V lost 1 base to trimming and J lost 5 bases, with 17 bases between them. CDR3 sequence reads: CATSRAGQVVAYGYTF. CDR3 sequence (DNA): TGTGCCACCAGCAGAGCCGGGCAGGTCGTAGCGTATGGCTACACCTTC.

CDR3 in amino acids: CASSPSGGAGTEAFF. CDR3 bases: TGTGCCAGCAGCCCATCAGGGGGCGCGGGGACTGAAGCTTTCTTT. This rearrangement joins TRBV7-3 to TRBJ1-1, with 8 bases identical to TRBD1. The CDR3 contains 15 residues. V shed 5 bases, J shed 5 bases, and the junction held 10 bases outside the gene matches. CDR1 and CDR2 from the germline V gene are SGHTA and FQGTGA.

J is TRBJ2-1 and V is TRBV27; 12 positions agree with TRBD2. V lost 4 bases, J lost 3 bases, and 10 bases stayed unmatched. Per germline, CDR1 MNHEY and CDR2 SMNVEV (reference sequence). This CDR3 contains 18 residues. This CDR3 is CASSSSATSGRNYNEQFF. The CDR3 DNA follows: TGTGCCAGCAGTTCATCGGCGACTAGCGGGAGAAACTACAATGAGCAGTTCTTC.

V usage is TRBV19 and J usage is TRBJ2-1; D is undetermined. The V end was cut by 3 bases, the J end by 5 bases, with 5 bases between. The CDR3 length is 12 residues. The germline V gene encodes CDR1 LNHDA and CDR2 SQIVND (reference sequence). CDR3 sequence (DNA): TGTGCCAGTAGTATTTTAGACAATGAGCAGTTCTTC. Protein product: CASSILDNEQFF.

The chain links TRBV5-1 to TRBJ2-7, with D hard to call. Germline V lookup: CDR1 SGHRS, CDR2 YFSETQ. Trimming took off 2 bases at V and 0 bases at J, with 6 bases between the two ends. The CDR3 consists of 13 residues. CDR3 nucleotide sequence: TGCGCCAGCAGCTTTGAACACTCCTACGAGCAGTACTTC. Protein product: CASSFEHSYEQYF.

This chain connects TRBV5-4 to TRBJ1-1; D gene unclear. V lost 5 bases to trimming and J lost 3 bases, with 8 bases between them. Germline CDR1 and CDR2: SGHNT and YYREEE (reference sequence). The length of the CDR3 is 12 residues. The CDR3 DNA reads TGTGCCAGCAGAGAACAAGACACTGAAGCTTTCTTT. Translating gives CASREQDTEAFF.

This chain joins TRBV28 and TRBJ2-1, with 10 bases identical to TRBD2. Per the germline V gene, CDR1 is MDHEN and CDR2 is SYDVKM. CDR3 length: 21 residues. The trim removed 3 bases at V and 8 bases at J, leaving 25 bases unmatched. Written as DNA, the CDR3 is TGTGCCAGCAGTTTCAGGGACAGCCCCGGGCAAGCGGGAGGGCATCGCTATGAGCAGTTCTTC. This sequence encodes CASSFRDSPGQAGGHRYEQFF.

The chain has TRBV14 and TRBJ1-3, with TRBD1 as a possible D gene (5 bases). The CDR3 consists of 14 residues. The V and J ends lost 0 bases and 5 bases respectively, with 8 bases between them. CDR1 and CDR2 from the germline V gene are SGHDN and FVKESK. The CDR3 coding sequence is TGTGCCAGCAGCCAAGAGCAGGGAAGAAACACCATATATTTT. Amino acid sequence: CASSQEQGRNTIYF.

This chain uses TRBV6-4 with TRBJ2-7; D unclear. The CDR3 totals 13 residues. Deletions cut 3 bases from V and 1 base from J, with 7 bases between. Germline V gene data show CDR1 as MRHNA and CDR2 as SNTAGT. CDR3 nucleotides: TGTGCCAGCAGTGAGCTAGGATCCTACGAGCAGTACTTC. Translating it yields CASSELGSYEQYF.

The V gene is TRBV4-2, the J gene TRBJ2-3; 7 bases match TRBD2. The junction had 13 bases not matched to a gene; V was cut back by 4 bases and J by 6 bases. The germline gives CDR1 LGHNA, CDR2 YNFKEQ. The CDR3 has 16 amino acids. For the CDR3, the DNA is TGTGCCAGCAGCCTAAGGGGCGGGGGAATCGTGGATACGCAGTATTTT. This gives the protein CASSLRGGGIVDTQYF.

The V gene is TRBV7-6, the J gene TRBJ2-5; 8 bases agree with TRBD1. The CDR3 is 15 residues long. Germline V gene data show CDR1 as SGHVS and CDR2 as FNYEAQ. V was clipped by 5 bases and J by 1 base; unmatched bases: 6. Here the CDR3 reads CASSHRGDIQETQYF. DNA for the CDR3: TGTGCCAGCAGCCACAGGGGGGACATCCAAGAGACCCAGTACTTC.

This chain uses TRBV2 with TRBJ2-1; possibly TRBD2 for D (7 bases). This CDR3 comprises 15 residues. The V gene's germline CDR1 is SNHLY and CDR2 FYNNEI. With 8 bases removed from V and 5 bases from J, the gap between germline ends came to 19 bases. DNA of the CDR3: TGTGCCAGCCCCCGGGGGGCTTCCAGGGACAATGAGCAGTTCTTC. Amino acids: CASPRGASRDNEQFF.

The chain employs TRBV9 and TRBJ2-7; 7 positions agree with TRBD1. Germline CDR1 reads SGDLS; CDR2 reads YYNGEE. The J segment lost 6 bases and the V segment lost 0 bases, leaving 3 bases of the junction unmatched. This CDR3 comprises 13 residues. Written as DNA, the CDR3 is TGTGCCAGCAGCGTAGCTGGACAGGCCGAGCAGTACTTC. Its translation is CASSVAGQAEQYF.